This T cell receptor beta chain was sequenced in a study of T-cell memory formation after mild COVID-19 (dated by TCRdb to the early 2020s). In terms of the full investigation: Most TCR sequence clusters were specific to one of the two donors. Longitudinal TCRalpha and TCRbeta repertoire sequencing tracked T-cell clones expanding and contracting after mild COVID-19 in two donors. Two young, previously healthy adult volunteers, one female and one male, were included in the cohort. Overall study outcomes, separate from this receptor: Only two mild cases were covered by the study, and larger cohorts that include severe cases with pre-infection samples were considered necessary. Some responding clones were found in pre-infection memory, which suggests that pre-existing cross-reactive memory T cells took part in the SARS-CoV-2 response. Contracting CD4+ clones were located mainly in the CM and EM memory subsets, whereas CD8+ clones were found to be enriched in EMRA. Clones that contracted from day 15 to 85 showed balanced CD4/CD8 phenotypes, whereas a second wave of clones that expanded from day 15 to 37 leaned towards CD4+. SARS-CoV-2 specificity was not confirmed for the second-wave clones peaking on day 37.

The listed sequencing device is Illumina NovaSeq 6000. TCRalpha and TCRbeta cDNA libraries were built by 5'RACE with constant-segment primers, adding sample barcodes and unique molecular identifiers. Trizol reagent was used to extract RNA from every sample. Library amplification was performed in two PCR steps, and a second sample barcode and Illumina TruSeq adapters were introduced in the second step. The libraries were sequenced on an Illumina NovaSeq using 2 x 150 bp paired-end reads. On the authors' methods: With migec v1.2.7, reads were demultiplexed and then collapsed into UMI-guided consensus sequences. Using mixcr v2.1.11, the UMI consensuses were aligned to TRA and TRB V and J templates and assembled into clonotypes. Clonotypes were classified as expanded or contracted when called significant by both edgeR and NoisET, with noise models trained on biological replicates. For edgeR calls, the cutoffs were a false discovery rate-adjusted p below 0.01 and a log2 fold-change threshold of 1. As an exploratory analysis of dynamics, max-normalized trajectories of the 1000 most abundant clonotypes were examined by PCA with hierarchical clustering. The CD4 or CD8 phenotype of responding clones was assigned using the separately sequenced CD4+ and CD8+ repertoires. TCRdb reprocessed the public reads (quality trimming at Q25 with fastp, clone calling with MiXCR) and kept in-frame beta chains. Each entry merges the rows of one CDR3 protein and shows their most common DNA and genes. The V and J calls were determined by TCRdb, not by the authors. The table for this sample lists over 300,000 distinct CDR3 sequences; around a fifth of them were counted only once. 21% of the sample rests with the top ten.

A word on this clonotype: This clone's antigen is unknown. No qualities accompany the bases; no much larger clone lies one base away.

Ficoll-Paque density gradient centrifugation was used to isolate PBMCs. This clonotype was sampled from a man younger than 35 who had mild COVID-19 (a few samples of this study predate the infection). The sample titles of this study are shuffled in the database, so cell type and time point are left out; the donor was told from shared clones. The sample consisted of PBMCs or a T cell subset sorted from them (not recorded which).

The CDR3 in this case is CASSLARGFSTPLHF. The DNA is TGTGCCAGCAGCTTAGCGCGGGGTTTCAGTACACCCCTCCACTTT. The rearranged chain carries TRBV7-6 and TRBJ1-6, with the D gene not clear enough to name. CDR1 and CDR2 were assigned from the germline V gene as SGHVS and FNYEAQ. The cysteine opens and the phenylalanine closes a CDR3 of 15 amino acids. Only CDR3 DNA is held: 45 bases, read in frame from base 1. Trimming removed 0 bases from V and 11 bases from J, leaving 14 bases between the germline ends.